The 27 T cell receptor beta chains listed next were all sequenced from one sample in a study of shared clonotypes between healthy human individuals (dated by TCRdb to 2020 to 2021). CD8 naive samples were CD45RO-negative cells positively selected for CCR7, giving a CD45RA+CCR7+ population that excluded TemRA cells. Libraries were constructed by the immunoSEQ multiplex PCR assay. Sourced from immuneACCESS, this table was stored by TCRdb with only in-frame sequences that have V and J called. A share of the clones is absent; for the studies checked, an unresolved V gene accounts for under half, and the remainder has no known explanation. Counted in this sample were about 2.2 million clones; around 93% of them appeared once. The top ten constitute over 1.5% of the sample. Sample: naive CD8+ T cells from PBMCs. The sample's cell subset or site label, decoded: CD45RA+CCR7+. These receptors were collected from a man aged 18 to 29 in good health. Some clones in this sample may be carry-over from other donors' samples.

DNA of the CDR3: TGTGCCAGCAGCAACACAGGGGCTTACAATGAGCAGTTCTTC. Its translation is CASSNTGAYNEQFF. The genes are TRBV11-2 and TRBJ2-1, with 7 bases aligning to TRBD1. Germline V lookup: CDR1 SGHAT, CDR2 FQNNGV. V gave up 5 bases and J gave up 4 bases; unmatched junction bases: 5. This CDR3 has 14 residues.

This chain uses TRBV7-9 with TRBJ2-1; D unclear. Germline V gene lookup returns CDR1 SEHNR and CDR2 FQNEAQ (reference sequence). The CDR3 consists of 14 residues. V was clipped by 5 bases and J by 8 bases, with 16 bases between them. The DNA for the CDR3 is TGTGCCAGCAGCCAACCCGGGCTGAATGATGAGCAGTTCTTC. This sequence encodes CASSQPGLNDEQFF.

This rearrangement joins TRBV27 to TRBJ2-7; D remains ambiguous. Trimming shortened V by 6 bases and J by 3 bases, and 6 bases separated the two germline ends. The CDR3 contains 11 residues. Per germline, CDR1 MNHEY and CDR2 SMNVEV (reference sequence). The CDR3 DNA reads as TGTGCCAGCAGGTACCACTACGAGCAGTACTTC. Translated: CASRYHYEQYF.

CDR3 sequence (DNA): TGCGCCAGCAGCCAGAGAACCGGGACTAGAGCCACCGGGGAGCTGTTTTTT. This translates into CASSQRTGTRATGELFF. The chain carries TRBV4-1 and TRBJ2-2; 8 bases map to TRBD2. The CDR3 sequence is 17 residues long. V shed 3 bases, J shed 4 bases, and the junction held 10 bases outside the gene matches. The V gene's germline CDR1 is MGHRA and CDR2 YSYEKL.

This clone appeared once. The same CDR3 can be traced to other DNA sequences in this sample. The genes are TRBV9 and TRBJ1-1; perhaps TRBD1 as D (5 bases). The CDR3 runs 14 residues. V dropped 0 bases and J dropped 1 base, with 7 bases sitting between them. The V gene's germline CDR1 is SGDLS and CDR2 YYNGEE. This CDR3 is CASSVGGANTEAFF. In DNA form, the CDR3 reads TGTGCCAGCAGCGTAGGGGGCGCGAACACTGAAGCTTTCTTT.

This chain joins TRBV14 and TRBJ1-2; D is uncertain. This CDR3 contains 14 residues. Trimming removed 1 base from V and 1 base from J, with 7 bases in between. From germline, CDR1 is SGHDN and CDR2 FVKESK. CDR3 sequence (DNA): TGTGCCAGCAGCCAAGGGCGGTATAACTATGGCTACACCTTC. Translation: CASSQGRYNYGYTF.

The chain carries TRBV6-5 and TRBJ2-7; D may correspond to TRBD1 or TRBD2 (5 bases each). This CDR3 is 16 amino acids long. CDR1 and CDR2 (germline): MNHEY, SVGAGI. V was pared by 0 bases and J by 4 bases, with 16 bases between. CDR3 coding DNA: TGTGCCAGCAGTTACTCGATCGGGGCGAGTTATTACGAGCAGTACTTC. Translating it yields CASSYSIGASYYEQYF.

This clone was counted once. The J gene is TRBJ2-5, the V gene TRBV5-4, with D maybe TRBD1 (5 bases). The CDR3 is 14 residues long. Germline CDR1 reads SGHNT; CDR2 reads YYREEE (reference sequence). V lost 4 bases and J lost 0, with 10 bases in between. For the CDR3, the DNA is TGTGCCAGCAGCGATACAGGATACCAAGAGACCCAGTACTTC. This codes for CASSDTGYQETQYF.

J is TRBJ1-4 and V is TRBV4-3; 7 nucleotides match TRBD1. Germline V CDR1 and CDR2: LGHNA, YSLEER. Losses at the gene ends were 0 bases for V and 8 bases for J; bases not matched to a gene: 6. The CDR3 loop spans 15 amino acids. As DNA, the CDR3 is TGCGCCAGCAGCCAAGAAGGGACAGAAGGAGAAAAACTGTTTTTT. Its translation is CASSQEGTEGEKLFF.

V is TRBV5-6 and J is TRBJ2-7; D tentatively fits TRBD1 or TRBD2 (6 bases each). V was pared by 0 bases and J by 3 bases, with 16 bases between. The CDR3 runs 16 residues. The germline CDR1 and CDR2 sequences are SGHDT and YYEEEE. The CDR3 sequence is CASSLDAGGQSYEQYF. Here the CDR3 DNA reads TGTGCCAGCAGCTTGGACGCCGGGGGACAAAGCTACGAGCAGTACTTC. The variable domain in full, with the rest retrieved from reference TRBV5-6 and TRBJ2-7, is DAGVTQSPTHLIKTRGQQVTLRCSPKSGHDTVSWYQQALGQGPQFIFQYYEEEERQRGNFPDRFSGHQFPNYSSELNVNALLLGDSALYLCASSLDAGGQSYEQYFGPGTRLTVT.

This clone showed up just once. The rearrangement links TRBV19 to TRBJ1-4; D is unclear. The germline V gene has CDR1 LNHDA and CDR2 SQIVND (reference sequence). Trimming removed 7 bases at V and 2 bases at J, with 8 bases between. The CDR3 runs to 13 residues. As DNA, the CDR3 is TGTGCCAGTACCCGTTGGACTAATGAAAAACTGTTTTTT. Amino acids: CASTRWTNEKLFF. Full variable domain (remainder filled in from reference TRBV19 and TRBJ1-4): DGGITQSPKYLFRKEGQNVTLSCEQNLNHDAMYWYRQDPGQGLRLIYYSQIVNDFQKGDIAEGYSVSREKKESFPLTVTSAQKNPTAFYLCASTRWTNEKLFFGSGTQLSVL.

J is TRBJ1-5 and V is TRBV21-1. TRBV21-1 is a listed pseudogene. CDR3 length: 17 residues. In DNA, the CDR3 is TGTGCCAGCAGCTACAGTCTCTTCGGGCATAGCAATCAGCCCCAGCATTTT. As protein: CASSYSLFGHSNQPQHF.

This chain joins TRBV5-6 and TRBJ1-1; D is possibly TRBD1 (6 bases). Germline V gene sequence: CDR1 SGHDT, CDR2 YYEEEE. This CDR3 has 16 amino acids. V lost 0 bases and J lost 1, with 13 bases in between. The CDR3 here is CASSLVLSGANTEAFF. As DNA, the CDR3 is TGTGCCAGCAGCTTGGTTCTCTCGGGGGCGAACACTGAAGCTTTCTTT.

As concerns this clone: Distinct nucleotide sequences in the sample also encode this CDR3. This sequence joins TRBV5-6 and TRBJ2-7, with D possibly matching TRBD1 (5 bases). This CDR3 spans 13 amino acids. The V gene's germline CDR1 is SGHDT and CDR2 YYEEEE. V shed 3 bases and J shed 0 bases, with 7 bases lying between them. CDR3 nucleotides: TGTGCCAGCAGCTCCGACAGCTCCTACGAGCAGTACTTC. The encoded protein is CASSSDSSYEQYF.

With respect to this clone: Other nucleotide sequences in the sample specify the same CDR3. This chain joins TRBV27 and TRBJ2-7, with D possibly being TRBD2 (6 bases). CDR1 is MNHEY, CDR2 SMNVEV, per germline (reference sequence). V was trimmed by 6 bases and J by 4 bases, leaving 13 bases between them. CDR3 size: 13 residues. As DNA, the CDR3 is TGTGCCAGCAGCCAGGGACTCTCATACGAGCAGTACTTC. Translating it yields CASSQGLSYEQYF.

This clone has just one count. The chain recombines TRBV5-1 with TRBJ1-2; no reliable D call. This CDR3 is 12 amino acids long. Germline CDR1 is SGHRS and CDR2 is YFSETQ. V lost 3 bases and J 7 bases, leaving 10 bases between the germline ends. CDR3 bases: TGCGCCAGCAGCTCGGACGGTCGTGGCTACACCTTC. As protein: CASSSDGRGYTF.

The chain is built from TRBV30 and TRBJ2-1; TRBD1 or TRBD2 may be the D gene (5 bases each). The V and J ends lost 6 bases and 8 bases respectively, with 14 bases between them. This CDR3 has 12 amino acids. Germline lookup yields CDR1 GTSNPN and CDR2 SVGIG (reference sequence). Written as DNA, the CDR3 is TGTGCCTGCACTAGGGGTTGGGATGAGCAGTTCTTC. It is translated as CACTRGWDEQFF.

V and J are TRBV7-9 and TRBJ2-7, with TRBD1 matching 8 bases. Germline V gives CDR1 SEHNR, CDR2 FQNEAQ (reference sequence). V lost 5 bases, J lost 6 bases, and 9 bases stayed unmatched. The CDR3 is made up of 14 amino acids. CDR3 in amino acids: CASSLVAGGGEQYF. As DNA, the CDR3 is TGTGCCAGCAGCCTAGTGGCAGGGGGCGGCGAGCAGTACTTC.

The rearrangement uses TRBV19 and TRBJ1-5; D call uncertain. With 7 bases removed from V and 2 bases from J, the gap between germline ends came to 9 bases. Germline loops: CDR1 LNHDA, CDR2 SQIVND (reference sequence). This CDR3 has 13 amino acids. As DNA, the CDR3 is TGTGCCAGTACAGGACCCGGCAATCAGCCCCAGCATTTT. This codes for CASTGPGNQPQHF.

The chain uses TRBV30 and TRBJ1-2; 9 bases fit TRBD1. CDR1 GTSNPN and CDR2 SVGIG come from the germline V gene (reference sequence). The CDR3 consists of 13 residues. The ends lost 5 bases at V and 4 bases at J; junction bases unmatched: 5. The DNA of the CDR3 is TGTGCCTGGGGACAGGGGTATAGCTATGGCTACACCTTC. It translates to CAWGQGYSYGYTF.

The V and J genes are TRBV14 and TRBJ2-7, with TRBD2 matching 10 bases. CDR3 size: 16 residues. CDR1 and CDR2 from the germline V gene are SGHDN and FVKESK. After removal of 4 bases from V and 2 bases from J, the junction contained 8 bases not matched to a gene. CDR3 protein: CASSLYSGRSTYEQYF. CDR3 nucleotides: TGTGCCAGCAGCCTCTATAGCGGGAGGTCTACCTACGAGCAGTACTTC.

CDR3 coding DNA: TGCGCCAGCAGCTTGTCGGACAGAGGCTTAGTCGGCTACACCTTC. Its translation: CASSLSDRGLVGYTF. The chain employs TRBV5-1 and TRBJ1-2; tentatively, D is TRBD1 (6 bases). The germline gives CDR1 SGHRS, CDR2 YFSETQ. The CDR3 is 15 amino acids. V lost 1 base and J 8 bases, leaving 18 bases between the germline ends.

A single count supports this clone. J is TRBJ1-1 and V is TRBV7-8; D uncertain. V was clipped by 4 bases and J by 0 bases, with 9 bases between them. The CDR3 contains 14 residues. Germline-derived CDR1 and CDR2 are SGHVS and FQNEAQ. CDR3 DNA sequence: TGTGCCAGCAGCTCTCTAACACTGAACACTGAAGCTTTCTTT. This sequence encodes CASSSLTLNTEAFF.

This clone was seen a single time. The chain has TRBV6-5 and TRBJ2-7; 8 bases match TRBD1. Germline lookup yields CDR1 MNHEY and CDR2 SVGAGI. Losses at the gene ends were 1 base for V and 6 bases for J; bases not matched to a gene: 8. The CDR3 has 15 amino acids. This CDR3 is CASSYYGTGPSEQYF. For the CDR3, the DNA is TGTGCCAGCAGTTACTATGGGACAGGACCCTCCGAGCAGTACTTC.

Details on this clone: The sample contains more than one DNA sequence encoding this CDR3. V gene TRBV27 combines with J gene TRBJ2-7; D may be TRBD1 (7 bases). V dropped 0 bases and J dropped 4 bases, with 13 bases sitting between them. There are 15 residues in the CDR3. The V gene's germline CDR1 is MNHEY and CDR2 SMNVEV (reference sequence). The CDR3, as DNA: TGTGCCAGCAGTTTATCAGGAGGGGGCAGGTACGAGCAGTACTTC. As protein: CASSLSGGGRYEQYF.

The chain joins TRBV29-1 to TRBJ2-3, with 10 bases fitting TRBD2. The germline gives CDR1 SQVTM, CDR2 ANQGSEA. The ends lost 4 bases at V and 8 bases at J; junction bases unmatched: 6. The CDR3 runs 13 residues. The CDR3 sequence: CSVAAGGVGTQYF. CDR3 sequence (DNA): TGCAGCGTTGCAGCGGGAGGGGTAGGTACGCAGTATTTT.

Concerning this clone: This sample includes further DNA sequences coding for the same CDR3. This chain links TRBV27 with TRBJ2-7; D possibly matches TRBD1 or TRBD2 (6 bases each). Trimming removed 2 bases from V and 3 bases from J, with 11 bases in between. Germline CDR1 and CDR2: MNHEY and SMNVEV (reference sequence). CDR3 length: 14 residues. This chain's CDR3 is CASSLGGQGYEQYF. The CDR3 DNA sequence: TGTGCCAGCAGTTTAGGGGGGCAGGGCTACGAGCAGTACTTC.